These 7 T cell receptor beta chains were sequenced from one sample in a study of shared clonotypes between healthy human individuals. Profiled with immunoSEQ multiplex PCR; TCRdb holds only in-frame clones, not every one. The sample lists about 1 million clones; around 74% were seen once. Sequencing input: memory CD4+ T cells sorted from blood. Sample subset: CD45RA-negative fraction. The origin of the receptors is a young man in good health.

This chain links TRBV6-7 with TRBJ2-5, with D uncertain. TRBV6-7 falls under the ORF class, with uncertain function. CDR3 length: 16 residues. Trimming took off 2 bases at V and 5 bases at J, with 18 bases between the two ends. CDR3 sequence: CASSYKACLPLETQYF. The CDR3 region has the DNA TGTGCCAGCAGTTACAAGGCTTGCCTGCCCCTCGAGACCCAGTACTTC.

The chain combines TRBV18 with TRBJ2-2; D gene ambiguous. V shed 4 bases and J shed 8 bases, with 17 bases lying between them. The CDR3 extends over 15 amino acids. Germline CDR1 and CDR2: KGHSH and LQKENI. In DNA form, the CDR3 reads TGTGCCAGCTCACGGGGATCTACATTATCGGGGGAGCTGTTTTTT. It is translated as CASSRGSTLSGELFF.

This chain connects TRBV28 to TRBJ2-1; the D gene is possibly TRBD1 (7 bases). CDR3 length equals 15 residues. Trimming shortened V by 4 bases and J by 2 bases, and 12 bases separated the two germline ends. The germline V gene has CDR1 MDHEN and CDR2 SYDVKM. The CDR3 nucleotides read TGTGCCAGCAGTTCAGGGGGGACGGCCTACAATGAGCAGTTCTTC. Encoded protein: CASSSGGTAYNEQFF.

This sequence joins TRBV10-3 and TRBJ1-1; D is unclear. This CDR3 region has 12 residues. CDR1 and CDR2 (germline): ENHRY, SYGVKD. Trimming pared 2 bases from V and 6 bases from J, leaving 7 bases between. CDR3 coding DNA: TGTGCCATCAGTGAGCCGCCGGCTGAAGCTTTCTTT. It specifies CAISEPPAEAFF.

The rearrangement uses TRBV27 and TRBJ1-3; D might be TRBD1 (6 bases). Germline CDR1 MNHEY, CDR2 SMNVEV (reference sequence). This CDR3 comprises 16 residues. The ends were cut back, 0 bases at V and 2 bases at J, with 11 bases in the middle. The CDR3 coding sequence is TGTGCCAGCAGTTTATCGCTGGCAGGGGCTGGAAACACCATATATTTT. Translated, it gives CASSLSLAGAGNTIYF.

The chain joins TRBV4-2 to TRBJ1-4; 9 bases match TRBD1. The CDR3 spans 15 residues. Trimming removed 10 bases from V and 7 bases from J; junction bases left unmatched: 13. CDR1 is LGHNA, CDR2 YNFKEQ, per germline. CDR3 DNA: TGTGCCACCAACTGGAAACAGGGGGCTGGTGAAAAACTGTTTTTT. Its protein product is CATNWKQGAGEKLFF.

This chain connects TRBV9 to TRBJ1-6; 9 nucleotides line up with TRBD1. This CDR3 contains 15 residues. In germline, CDR1 is SGDLS, CDR2 YYNGEE. V gave up 3 bases and J gave up 10 bases; unmatched junction bases: 8. The CDR3 DNA reads as TGTGCCAGCAGCGAGGGACAGGGCGTTCGGTCACCCCTCCACTTT. Translating it yields CASSEGQGVRSPLHF. Looking up the rest from reference TRBV9 and TRBJ1-6 gives the full variable domain: DSGVTQTPKHLITATGQRVTLRCSPRSGDLSVYWYQQSLDQGLQFLIQYYNGEERAKGNILERFSAQQFPDLHSELNLSSLELGDSALYFCASSEGQGVRSPLHFGNGTRLTVT.